This T cell receptor beta chain was identified during a study of blood T cell repertoires in COVID-19. Looking at the study overall: Both acute and convalescent COVID-19 samples were obtained from the United States, Italy and Spain. From T cells, B-cell-depleted T cells, or PBMCs came the material, which was cDNA or gDNA.

Source study methods: Amplification of reference gene primers provided the estimated nucleated cell counts. Using immunoSEQ multiplex PCR, the repertoire was profiled, and TCRdb retains in-frame clones only, with some absent. V and J calls and clone size are those listed in that table; D and trimming were worked out from the DNA. The sample includes some 94,000 clones, roughly 72% of them seen just once. From germline, CDR1 is MNHEY and CDR2 SVGAGI. The germline V and J ends were trimmed by 6 bases and 5 bases, with 11 bases remaining between them. This CDR3 has 14 amino acids. Sequenced input: peripheral blood. This clonotype was obtained from a woman aged 55-70 years in a cohort sampled during active or convalescent COVID-19. The genes are TRBV6-5 and TRBJ1-6; perhaps TRBD1 as D (6 bases). The DNA of the CDR3 is TGTGCCAGCAGAACGGACAGCCATAATTCACCCCTCCACTTT. Translated, it gives CASRTDSHNSPLHF.